These T cell receptor beta chains were read from a single sample in a study of blood T cell repertoires in COVID-19. Clones were sequenced by immunoSEQ multiplex PCR, and TCRdb holds only the in-frame ones, with some missing. The repertoire has some 370,000 clones, approximately 88% of them found once; the top ten carry around 1.2%. Sequencing used peripheral blood. The receptors derive from a man in his forties or fifties with acute or convalescent COVID-19. Each CDR3 is given with its conserved first and last residue. D genes are given only for firm matches. The listing skips clone size in some rows; elsewhere it reads once, few, many or a size class.

size: once; J: TRBJ1-1; D: TRBD1; V: TRBV11-1; DNA: TGTGCCAGCACCCAGGGGGCAGGGATGGGCACTGAAGCTTTCTTT; CDR3: CASTQGAGMGTEAFF
size: -; J: TRBJ2-1; D: -; V: TRBV7-2; DNA: TGTGCCAGCAGCCTATCCTTGGACACCTCCTACAATGAGCAGTTCTTC; CDR3: CASSLSLDTSYNEQFF
size: -; J: TRBJ2-3; D: -; V: TRBV27; DNA: TGTGCCAGCAGTTCCGAACTAGGCTCAGATACGCAGTATTTT; CDR3: CASSSELGSDTQYF
size: -; J: TRBJ2-2; D: -; V: TRBV30; DNA: TGTGCCTGGAGTGTCTTTTCCGAGGGGGAGCTGTTTTTT; CDR3: CAWSVFSEGELFF
size: -; J: TRBJ1-6; D: -; V: TRBV27; DNA: TGTGCCAGCAGTTTCACCTTGACAGATGGCTCACCCCTCCACTTT; CDR3: CASSFTLTDGSPLHF
size: -; J: TRBJ1-6; D: -; V: TRBV7-2; DNA: TGTGCCAGCAGGCGCGCGGGGGCAAATTCACCCCTCCACTTT; CDR3: CASRRAGANSPLHF
size: -; J: TRBJ2-1; D: TRBD1; V: TRBV7-9; DNA: TGTGCCAGCAGCGTACCCGGGACAGGGATTCATGAGCAGTTCTTC; CDR3: CASSVPGTGIHEQFF
size: few; J: TRBJ2-5; D: TRBD2; V: TRBV5-1; DNA: TGCGCCAGCAGCACAAGGTGGGAGGGCTCTCAAGAGACCCAGTACTTC; CDR3: CASSTRWEGSQETQYF
size: -; J: TRBJ2-7; D: TRBD1; V: TRBV5-1; DNA: TGCGCCAGCAGCCCCGGGACAGGGGTTAGCGAGCAGTACTTC; CDR3: CASSPGTGVSEQYF
size: -; J: TRBJ1-5; D: -; V: TRBV19; DNA: TGTGCCAGTATATCGCGAGGATTTAGCAATCAGCCCCAGCATTTT; CDR3: CASISRGFSNQPQHF
size: -; J: TRBJ1-5; D: -; V: TRBV10-3; DNA: TGTGCCATCAGTGAGCGTGGGGCCTACGATCAGCCCCAGCATTTT; CDR3: CAISERGAYDQPQHF
size: -; J: TRBJ1-5; D: -; V: TRBV5-1; DNA: TGCGCCAGCAGCTTGGGAGGGAACCGCCAGCCCCAGCATTTT; CDR3: CASSLGGNRQPQHF
size: -; J: TRBJ1-2; D: TRBD1; V: TRBV27; DNA: TGTGCCAGCAGTTTTAGGGCAGGGGGATCGAATGGCTACACCTTC; CDR3: CASSFRAGGSNGYTF
size: -; J: TRBJ2-1; D: -; V: TRBV29-1; DNA: TGCAGCGTTGTTGGGTCAGCCTTTGGCCCCGCGAGGTACAATGAGCAGTTCTTC; CDR3: CSVVGSAFGPARYNEQFF
size: -; J: TRBJ1-6; D: -; V: TRBV7-9; DNA: TGTGCCAGCAGCCAATACAGTGACTCACCCCTCCACTTT; CDR3: CASSQYSDSPLHF
size: -; J: TRBJ2-3; D: TRBD1; V: TRBV5-1; DNA: TGCGCCAGCAGCTTGGTTGGACAGGGGGCGAGGATAGATACGCAGTATTTT; CDR3: CASSLVGQGARIDTQYF
size: -; J: TRBJ2-1; D: TRBD2; V: TRBV6-5; DNA: TGTGCCAGCAATAGCGGGAGGCAGGGGGAGCAGTTCTTC; CDR3: CASNSGRQGEQFF
size: once; J: TRBJ1-5; D: -; V: TRBV6-5; DNA: TGTGCCAGTTCGGGTTATAGCAATCAGCCCCAGCATTTT; CDR3: CASSGYSNQPQHF
size: -; J: TRBJ1-5; D: TRBD1; V: TRBV4-1; DNA: TGCGCCAGCAGCCAAGATAGAGGGGGCCACCAGCCCCAGCATTTT; CDR3: CASSQDRGGHQPQHF
size: -; J: TRBJ1-1; D: TRBD1; V: TRBV9; DNA: TGTGCCAGCAGCGGGGAGACTTCAACAGGGGTTCGGACTGAAGCTTTCTTT; CDR3: CASSGETSTGVRTEAFF
size: -; J: TRBJ1-1; D: TRBD1; V: TRBV10-3; DNA: TGTGCCATCAGCGGCGGGACAGGGCTGATTTACACTGAAGCTTTCTTT; CDR3: CAISGGTGLIYTEAFF
size: few; J: TRBJ2-3; D: TRBD2; V: TRBV15; DNA: TGTGCCACCAGCAGTCGGGGGGAGTCCGGTGATACGCAGTATTTT; CDR3: CATSSRGESGDTQYF
size: -; J: TRBJ1-1; D: -; V: TRBV29-1; DNA: TGCAGCGTTGATCGGGGGGCGGGTACTGAAGCTTTCTTT; CDR3: CSVDRGAGTEAFF
size: once; J: TRBJ1-3; D: TRBD1; V: TRBV5-1; DNA: TGCGCCAGCAGCAGGACAGGGAGTGACTCTGGAAACACCATATATTTT; CDR3: CASSRTGSDSGNTIYF
size: -; J: TRBJ1-1; D: TRBD1; V: TRBV2; DNA: TGTGCCAGCAGCCGACAGGGGTACACTGAAGCTTTCTTT; CDR3: CASSRQGYTEAFF
size: once; J: TRBJ2-2; D: -; V: TRBV12-3/TRBV12-4; DNA: TGTGCCAGCAGTCGGGGGACCGGGGAGCTGTTTTTT; CDR3: CASSRGTGELFF
size: -; J: TRBJ1-3; D: TRBD1; V: TRBV5-1; DNA: TGCGCCAGCAGCATGACAGGGTTTGGAAACACCATATATTTT; CDR3: CASSMTGFGNTIYF
size: -; J: TRBJ1-2; D: -; V: TRBV28; DNA: TGTGCCAGCAGTTTACGGGGTCCCGGCTACACCTTC; CDR3: CASSLRGPGYTF
size: -; J: TRBJ2-1; D: TRBD2; V: TRBV2; DNA: TGTGCCAGCCAGACTAGCGCCGTCTCCGATGAGCAGTTCTTC; CDR3: CASQTSAVSDEQFF
size: -; J: TRBJ1-2; D: TRBD1; V: TRBV5-6; DNA: TGTGCCAGCAGCCCACCTGACAGGGAATATGGCTACACCTTC; CDR3: CASSPPDREYGYTF
size: -; J: TRBJ2-3; D: TRBD2; V: TRBV5-1; DNA: TGCGCCAGCAGCTTGGAGGTTAGCGGGAGCACAGATACGCAGTATTTT; CDR3: CASSLEVSGSTDTQYF
size: -; J: TRBJ1-5; D: -; V: TRBV5-4; DNA: TGTGCCAGCAGCTTGGAAGGGGCAGGTCAGCCCCAGCATTTT; CDR3: CASSLEGAGQPQHF
size: -; J: TRBJ1-3; D: -; V: TRBV7-8; DNA: TGTGCCAGCAGCTTCGGCCCCTTCGGGGGGCCTACTGGAAACACCATATATTTT; CDR3: CASSFGPFGGPTGNTIYF
size: -; J: TRBJ1-1; D: -; V: TRBV30; DNA: TGTGCCTGGAGTGTTCTGCCAGCGGAGTCGCCTGTCTTTCAAGCTTTCTTT; CDR3: CAWSVLPAESPVFQAFF
size: -; J: TRBJ2-1; D: TRBD2; V: TRBV6-5; DNA: TGTGCCAGCAAGCCTAGCGGGAGTCCTCCCGGGCAGTTCTTC; CDR3: CASKPSGSPPGQFF
size: once; J: TRBJ2-2; D: -; V: TRBV4-1; DNA: TGCGCCAGCAGCCCCGTGAGTGGAGGGGTGAACACCGGGGAGCTGTTTTTT; CDR3: CASSPVSGGVNTGELFF
size: few; J: TRBJ2-3; D: -; V: TRBV6-2/TRBV6-3; DNA: TGTGCCAGCAGTGGGGCGGGGGCGACAGATACGCAGTATTTT; CDR3: CASSGAGATDTQYF
size: -; J: TRBJ2-3; D: TRBD2; V: TRBV19; DNA: TGTGCCAGTACCCTCACGCCTAGCGGGGGCACAGATACGCAGTATTTT; CDR3: CASTLTPSGGTDTQYF
size: -; J: TRBJ1-2; D: -; V: TRBV25-1; DNA: TGTGCCAGCAGTGATCTCGGCCGGGATGGCTACACCTTC; CDR3: CASSDLGRDGYTF
size: once; J: TRBJ2-5; D: -; V: TRBV7-8; DNA: TGTGCCAGCAGCTTAAGCCGGGGGTGGGGAGAGACCCAGTACTTC; CDR3: CASSLSRGWGETQYF
size: -; J: TRBJ2-7; D: TRBD2; V: TRBV30; DNA: TGTGCCTGGAGTGCCGGGGGGACCTACGAGCAGTACTTC; CDR3: CAWSAGGTYEQYF
size: -; J: TRBJ1-5; D: -; V: TRBV7-3; DNA: TGTGCCAGCAGCTTTGGCAGCAATCAGCCCCAGCATTTT; CDR3: CASSFGSNQPQHF
size: -; J: TRBJ2-1; D: -; V: TRBV3-1/TRBV3-2; DNA: TGTGCCAGCAGCGGTACAGGTACCGATGAGCAGTTCTTC; CDR3: CASSGTGTDEQFF
size: few; J: TRBJ1-5; D: TRBD1; V: TRBV28; DNA: TGTGCCAGCAGTTTATTTATTGGGACAGGGTCAAATCGTCAGCCCCAGCATTTT; CDR3: CASSLFIGTGSNRQPQHF
size: -; J: TRBJ1-2; D: -; V: TRBV7-9; DNA: TGTGCCAGCAGCTTCACGCCAGGACTATGGGGCTACACCTTC; CDR3: CASSFTPGLWGYTF
size: -; J: TRBJ1-1; D: TRBD1; V: TRBV9; DNA: TGTGCCAGCAGCGTAGGGGACAGGGGTGGCACTGAAGCTTTCTTT; CDR3: CASSVGDRGGTEAFF
size: few; J: TRBJ1-1; D: TRBD1; V: TRBV30; DNA: TGTGCCGGGGACAGGGGGCGCGGAACTGAAGCTTTCTTT; CDR3: CAGDRGRGTEAFF
size: -; J: TRBJ1-3; D: TRBD1; V: TRBV5-5; DNA: TGTGCCAGCAGCGTGGGACAGGGGGCTTCATGGGGAAACACCATATATTTT; CDR3: CASSVGQGASWGNTIYF
size: -; J: TRBJ2-1; D: TRBD2; V: TRBV2; DNA: TGTGCCAGCAGTGAAGCTAGCGGGAGGGCCCATGAGCAGTTCTTC; CDR3: CASSEASGRAHEQFF
size: -; J: TRBJ1-2; D: -; V: TRBV4-1; DNA: TGCGCCAGCAGTCATAGGGGCGGGGATGGCTACACCTTC; CDR3: CASSHRGGDGYTF
size: -; J: TRBJ2-7; D: TRBD2; V: TRBV10-2; DNA: TGCGCCAGCAGACTTACGACTAGCGGATACTACGAGCAGTACTTC; CDR3: CASRLTTSGYYEQYF
size: -; J: TRBJ2-7; D: -; V: TRBV28; DNA: TGTGCCAGCGAGGGAGGACCTTACGAGCAGTACTTC; CDR3: CASEGGPYEQYF
size: -; J: TRBJ2-1; D: -; V: TRBV27; DNA: TGTGCCAGCAGGGTTCGGTCTATTCCATACAATGAGCAGTTCTTC; CDR3: CASRVRSIPYNEQFF
size: -; J: TRBJ1-1; D: TRBD1; V: TRBV6-6; DNA: TGTGCCAGCAGTTACCGAGGACAGGGGGCCACTGAAGCTTTCTTT; CDR3: CASSYRGQGATEAFF